The rows below give T cell receptor beta chains drawn from one sample of a study of T cell responses to AZD1222 COVID-19 vaccine. The assay was immunoSEQ multiplex PCR, and TCRdb's table has in-frame clones only and misses some. Here the sample spans 210,000 or so clones, 94% being singletons. The starting material was peripheral blood, obtained 28 days after the second dose of the MenACWY control vaccine. The source is an adult who received the MenACWY meningococcal vaccine as a control. The CDR3 runs from the conserved cysteine through the conserved F or W. The D gene is left open where the match is weak. A row's size may be missing; if present it is once, few, many or a size class.

clone_size d_call j_call v_call cdr3_nt cdr3_aa
- - TRBJ2-3 TRBV12-5 TGTGCTAGTGGTTTGGACTCGTCTACGCAGTATTTT CASGLDSSTQYF
- - TRBJ1-5 TRBV6-2/TRBV6-3 TGTGCCAGCAGTTTAGATCAGCCCCAGCATTTT CASSLDQPQHF
- TRBD2 TRBJ2-1 TRBV5-4 TGTGCCAGCAGCGGACTAGCGGGGGGGCCTTACAATGAGCAGTTCTTC CASSGLAGGPYNEQFF
- TRBD2 TRBJ2-1 TRBV7-3 TGTGCCAGCAGCCGGGAGGGGGTCTACAATGAGCAGTTCTTC CASSREGVYNEQFF
- - TRBJ2-7 TRBV27 TGTGCCAGCAGTTTAGGCCAGGGACGAGGCTACGAGCAGTACTTC CASSLGQGRGYEQYF
- - TRBJ1-6 TRBV28 TGTGCCAGCAGTTTTAGGGGCAGTAACTATAATTCACCCCTCCACTTT CASSFRGSNYNSPLHF
- - TRBJ1-3 TRBV30 TGTGCCTGGTCCCCAGACACATCTGGAAACACCATATATTTT CAWSPDTSGNTIYF
- TRBD2 TRBJ2-3 TRBV11-2 TGTGCCAGCAGCTTACGGGCTAGCGGGGCGGATACGCAGTATTTT CASSLRASGADTQYF
- - TRBJ2-1 TRBV7-8 TGTGCCAGCAGCTTTGGAGGGGCGTACCCCGGGTTCTTC CASSFGGAYPGFF
- - TRBJ2-2 TRBV11-2 TGTGCCAGCAGCTTATTACGAACGAACACCGGGGAGCTGTTTTTT CASSLLRTNTGELFF
- - TRBJ2-5 TRBV27 TGTGCCAGCAGTTTATACCCGAGGGAGACCCAGTACTTC CASSLYPRETQYF
once - TRBJ1-1 TRBV7-3 TGTGCCAGCAGCTTAAAGGTAAACACTGAAGCTTTCTTT CASSLKVNTEAFF
- - TRBJ2-1 TRBV6-5 TGTGCCAGCAGTTACGGAGGGGGTAACGATGAGCAGTTCTTC CASSYGGGNDEQFF
- - TRBJ2-1 TRBV28 TGTGCCAGCAGTTCCGGACAGCATTCCTACAATGAGCAGTTCTTC CASSSGQHSYNEQFF
- TRBD2 TRBJ2-2 TRBV19 TGTGCCAGTAGTATTGGGACTAGCTTCGCCGGGGAGCTGTTTTTT CASSIGTSFAGELFF
- TRBD2 TRBJ2-2 TRBV6-1 TGTGCCAGCAGTGCGGCTAGCGGGGGGGCAATAACCGGGGAGCTGTTTTTT CASSAASGGAITGELFF
- - TRBJ1-5 TRBV19 TGTGCCAGTAGTATAGAGGGTCTGGTGCAGCCCCAGCATTTT CASSIEGLVQPQHF
- TRBD1 TRBJ1-4 TRBV28 TGTGCCAGCAGTTTATCGTGGGACAGGGCACTCGCAACTAATGAAAAACTGTTTTTT CASSLSWDRALATNEKLFF
- - TRBJ2-3 TRBV4-2 TGTGCCAGCAGCCAAGATACAGCGGAGGGCGCAGATACGCAGTATTTT CASSQDTAEGADTQYF
- TRBD1 TRBJ2-7 TRBV11-2 TGTGCCAGCAGCCAGGGACAGGGGACCCCCGAGCAGTACTTC CASSQGQGTPEQYF
few TRBD1 TRBJ2-1 TRBV5-1 TGCGCCAGCACCCCAAGGGAACAGGGGGCGGGCGATGAGCAGTTCTTC CASTPREQGAGDEQFF
- TRBD1 TRBJ1-1 TRBV6-1 TGTGCCAGCAGTGACAACAGGGGGCGTTGGACTGAAGCTTTCTTT CASSDNRGRWTEAFF
- TRBD1 TRBJ1-4 TRBV5-6 TGTGCCAGCAGACGGACAGGGGAAACTAATGAAAAACTGTTTTTT CASRRTGETNEKLFF
- - TRBJ1-4 TRBV2 TGTGCCAGCAGAAGGGCTTTTAATGAAAAACTGTTTTTT CASRRAFNEKLFF
- - TRBJ1-6 TRBV6-5 TGTGCCAGCAGTTACGGCGGGTCGGCCCTCCACTTT CASSYGGSALHF
- - TRBJ1-4 TRBV28 TGTGCCAGCAGTTTTCAGGGGTTAGGTGAAAAACTGTTTTTT CASSFQGLGEKLFF
- - TRBJ1-6 TRBV5-1 TGCGCCAGCAGCTTGGGGGGAACTTCACCCCTCCACTTT CASSLGGTSPLHF
- - TRBJ1-2 TRBV24-1 TGTGCCACCAGTGATAGACGGGGTTATGGCTACACCTTC CATSDRRGYGYTF